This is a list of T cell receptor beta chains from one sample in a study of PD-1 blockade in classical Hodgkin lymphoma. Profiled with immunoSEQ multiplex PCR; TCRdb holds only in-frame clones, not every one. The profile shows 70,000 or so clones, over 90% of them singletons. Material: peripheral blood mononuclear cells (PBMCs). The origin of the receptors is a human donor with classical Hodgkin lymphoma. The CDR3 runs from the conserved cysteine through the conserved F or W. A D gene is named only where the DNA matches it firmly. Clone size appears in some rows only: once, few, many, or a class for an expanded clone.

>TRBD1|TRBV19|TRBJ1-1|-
TGTGCCAGTAGTAGGGACAGAGGGACTGAAGCTTTCTTT
CASSRDRGTEAFF
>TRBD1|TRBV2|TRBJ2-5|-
TGTGCCAGCAGTCACAGGGGGCGCGTGGAGACCCAGTACTTC
CASSHRGRVETQYF
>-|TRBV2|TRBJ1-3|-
TGTGCCAGCAAGGTGACCGTCTACTCTGGAAACACCATATATTTT
CASKVTVYSGNTIYF
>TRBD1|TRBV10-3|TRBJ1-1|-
TGTGCCATGATGGGACAGGGTACTGAAGCTTTCTTT
CAMMGQGTEAFF
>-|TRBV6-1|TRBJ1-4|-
TGTGCCAGCAGTCAATTCCTGGCCCAGAATGAAAAACTGTTTTTT
CASSQFLAQNEKLFF
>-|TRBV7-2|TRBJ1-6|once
TGTGCCAGCAGCCCACCGGGACATCGACCCCTCCACTTT
CASSPPGHRPLHF
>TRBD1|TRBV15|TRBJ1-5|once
TGTGCCACCAGCATAACGACAGGGGTAAACCAGCCCCAGCATTTT
CATSITTGVNQPQHF
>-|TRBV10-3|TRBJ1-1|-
TGTGCCATCAGTGAGGGCTTCGGTGAAGCTTTCTTT
CAISEGFGEAFF
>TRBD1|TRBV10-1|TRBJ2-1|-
TGCGCCAGCAGTGAAGCTGGGACAGGGACCTACAATGAGCAGTTCTTC
CASSEAGTGTYNEQFF
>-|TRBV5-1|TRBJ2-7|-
TGCGCCAGCAGCTTGCAGGGACCAGGGTACGAGCAGTACTTC
CASSLQGPGYEQYF
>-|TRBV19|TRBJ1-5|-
TGTGCCAGTAGTATAGATCCCTGGGTCGTCAATCAGCCCCAGCATTTT
CASSIDPWVVNQPQHF
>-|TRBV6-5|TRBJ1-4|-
TGTGCCAGCAGTTCGCCACAGGAAAAACTGTTTTTT
CASSSPQEKLFF
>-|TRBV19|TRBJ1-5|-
TGTGCCAGTAGTATGCTCAGGGAGTATAGCAATCAGCCCCAGCATTTT
CASSMLREYSNQPQHF